This T cell receptor beta chain was retrieved from a study of blood T cell repertoires in COVID-19. Background on the study: The United States, Italy and Spain provided the acute and convalescent COVID-19 samples. T cells, B-cell-depleted T cells, or PBMCs supplied cDNA or gDNA.

Authors' methods: Amplification of reference gene primers was used by the study to estimate nucleated cell counts. Measured with immunoSEQ multiplex PCR; TCRdb has only the in-frame clones, and not every one. The DNA was the basis for D and trimming; V, J and clone size are from that table. Of 200,000 to 250,000 clones in the sample, 85% to 90% were seen once. Germline CDR1 SGHTA, CDR2 FQGNSA. V was shortened by 1 base and J by 2 bases, with 13 bases between the two germline ends. The CDR3 runs to 16 residues. The chain combines TRBV7-2 with TRBJ2-3; D is possibly TRBD1 (5 bases). The sequencing input was peripheral blood. The TCR originated in a woman aged 55-70 years with acute or convalescent COVID-19. CDR3 nucleotide sequence: TGTGCCAGCAGCTTAGTAGGGCAGGGTTTCACAGATACGCAGTATTTT. This codes for CASSLVGQGFTDTQYF. Full variable domain (missing parts from reference TRBV7-2 and TRBJ2-3): GAGVSQSPSNKVTEKGKDVELRCDPISGHTALYWYRQSLGQGLEFLIYFQGNSAPDKSGLPSDRFSAERTGGSVSTLTIQRTQQEDSAVYLCASSLVGQGFTDTQYFGPGTRLTVL.